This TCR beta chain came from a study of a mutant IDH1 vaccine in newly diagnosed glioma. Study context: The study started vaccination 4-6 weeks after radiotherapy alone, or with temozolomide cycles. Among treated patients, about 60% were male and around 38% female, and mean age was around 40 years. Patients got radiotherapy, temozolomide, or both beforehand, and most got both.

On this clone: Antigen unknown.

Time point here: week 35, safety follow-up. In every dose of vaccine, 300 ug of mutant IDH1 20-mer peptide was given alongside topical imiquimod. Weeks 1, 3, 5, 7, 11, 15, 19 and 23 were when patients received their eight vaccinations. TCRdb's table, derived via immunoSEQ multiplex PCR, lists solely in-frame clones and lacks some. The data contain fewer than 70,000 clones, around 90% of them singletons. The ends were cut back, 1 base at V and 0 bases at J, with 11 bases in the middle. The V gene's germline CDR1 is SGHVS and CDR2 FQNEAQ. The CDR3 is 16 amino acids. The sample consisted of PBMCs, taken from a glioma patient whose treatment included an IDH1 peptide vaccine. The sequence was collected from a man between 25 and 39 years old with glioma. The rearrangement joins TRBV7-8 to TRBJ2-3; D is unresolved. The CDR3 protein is CASSLGRSPSTDTQYF. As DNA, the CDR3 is TGTGCCAGCAGCTTAGGTAGATCCCCTAGCACAGATACGCAGTATTTT. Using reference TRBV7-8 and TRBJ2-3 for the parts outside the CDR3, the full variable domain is GAGVSQSPRYKVAKRGQDVALRCDPISGHVSLFWYQQALGQGPEFLTYFQNEAQLDKSGLPSDRFFAERPEGSVSTLKIQRTQQEDSAVYLCASSLGRSPSTDTQYFGPGTRLTVL.